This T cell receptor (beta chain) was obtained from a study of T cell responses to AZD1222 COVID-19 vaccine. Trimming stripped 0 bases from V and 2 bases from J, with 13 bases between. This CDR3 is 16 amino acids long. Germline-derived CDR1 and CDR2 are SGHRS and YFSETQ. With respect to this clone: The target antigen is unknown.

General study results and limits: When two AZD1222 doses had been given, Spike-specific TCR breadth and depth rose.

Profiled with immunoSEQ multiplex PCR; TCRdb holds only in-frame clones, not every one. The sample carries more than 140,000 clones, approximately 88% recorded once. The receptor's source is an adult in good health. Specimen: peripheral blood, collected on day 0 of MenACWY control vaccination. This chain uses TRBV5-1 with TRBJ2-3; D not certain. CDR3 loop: CASSLDPAANTDTQYF. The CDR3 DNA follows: TGCGCCAGCAGCTTGGATCCGGCCGCCAACACAGATACGCAGTATTTT. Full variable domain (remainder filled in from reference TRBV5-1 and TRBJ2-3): KAGVTQTPRYLIKTRGQQVTLSCSPISGHRSVSWYQQTPGQGLQFLFEYFSETQRNKGNFPGRFSGRQFSNSRSEMNVSTLELGDSALYLCASSLDPAANTDTQYFGPGTRLTVL.